These 10 T cell receptor beta chains came from one sample sequenced in a study of T cell responses to AZD1222 COVID-19 vaccine. Data came from immunoSEQ multiplex PCR; TCRdb stores just in-frame clones and leaves some out. The sample includes roughly 180,000 clones, around 93% of them seen just once. The specimen comprised peripheral blood, sampled on day 0 of AZD1222 vaccination. The receptors here all came from an adult in good health.

This chain joins TRBV6-1 and TRBJ2-7, with D perhaps being TRBD1 or TRBD2 (6 bases each). This CDR3 comprises 13 residues. Trimming removed 3 bases from V and 2 bases from J, with 8 bases in between. Germline assignment: CDR1 MNHNS and CDR2 SASEGT. The chain's CDR3 is CASSEEGAYEQYF. CDR3 coding DNA: TGTGCCAGCAGTGAGGAGGGGGCCTACGAGCAGTACTTC.

The V and J genes are TRBV6-6 and TRBJ2-7, with 11 bases aligning to TRBD2. Per the germline V gene, CDR1 is MNHNY and CDR2 is SVGAGI (reference sequence). The CDR3 contains 15 residues. V shed 6 bases, J shed 4 bases, and the junction held 8 bases outside the gene matches. CDR3 in DNA: TGTGCCAGCAGGGGTACTAGCGGGAGCCCATACGAGCAGTACTTC. The encoded protein is CASRGTSGSPYEQYF.

V usage is TRBV15 and J usage is TRBJ1-1; D may be TRBD1 (5 bases). This CDR3 contains 13 residues. Trimming removed 10 bases from V and 0 bases from J, with 12 bases in between. Germline CDR1 LNHNV, CDR2 YYDKDF (reference sequence). The CDR3 loop reads CASATALNTEAFF. The CDR3 DNA sequence: TGTGCCAGTGCGACAGCTCTGAACACTGAAGCTTTCTTT.

V and J are TRBV6-4 and TRBJ2-2, with D unclear. Deletions cut 4 bases from V and 4 bases from J, with 10 bases between. The CDR3 has 14 residues. CDR1 and CDR2 (germline): MRHNA, SNTAGT. CDR3 DNA sequence: TGTGCCAGCAGTGTAGGCGTGCCCACCGGGGAGCTGTTTTTT. This sequence encodes CASSVGVPTGELFF.

The chain is built from TRBV2 and TRBJ2-1, with a possible D match to TRBD1 (5 bases). In germline, CDR1 is SNHLY, CDR2 FYNNEI. The CDR3 totals 13 residues. The V gene lost 4 bases and the J gene lost 3 bases, with 7 bases spanning the gap. The CDR3 spells CASSVTDYNEQFF. The CDR3 DNA reads TGTGCCAGCAGTGTGACAGACTACAATGAGCAGTTCTTC.

The chain has TRBV18 and TRBJ1-2; TRBD1 aligns across 12 bases. The length of the CDR3 is 16 residues. The trim removed 2 bases at V and 6 bases at J, leaving 7 bases unmatched. Germline assignment: CDR1 KGHSH and CDR2 LQKENI. CDR3 amino acids: CASSPWTGQGADGYTF. Here the CDR3 DNA reads TGTGCCAGCTCACCATGGACGGGACAGGGGGCGGATGGCTACACCTTC. The variable domain in full, completed from reference TRBV18 and TRBJ1-2, reads NAGVMQNPRHLVRRRGQEARLRCSPMKGHSHVYWYRQLPEEGLKFMVYLQKENIIDESGMPKERFSAEFPKEGPSILRIQQVVRGDSAAYFCASSPWTGQGADGYTFGSGTRLTVV.

The J gene is TRBJ2-7, the V gene TRBV7-2; D gene uncertain. The CDR3 loop spans 14 amino acids. Germline values: CDR1 SGHTA, CDR2 FQGNSA. Trimming stripped 5 bases from V and 3 bases from J, with 14 bases between. Here the CDR3 DNA reads TGTGCCAGCAGCGCAACGGACGGAGTCTACGAGCAGTACTTC. This gives the protein CASSATDGVYEQYF.

In its sample, this clone was seen once. The rearrangement links TRBV7-3 to TRBJ2-7; possibly TRBD1 for D (5 bases). Germline V gene lookup returns CDR1 SGHTA and CDR2 FQGTGA. Trimming stripped 0 bases from V and 7 bases from J, with 16 bases between. This CDR3 is 15 amino acids long. The CDR3 region has the DNA TGTGCCAGCAGCTTAACGGGCTCGGAAGGGGTAGAGCAGTACTTC. Residues: CASSLTGSEGVEQYF.

The chain joins TRBV6-5 to TRBJ1-1; maybe TRBD1 (6 bases). The CDR3 is made up of 13 amino acids. V was clipped by 6 bases and J by 4 bases, with 12 bases between them. Germline-derived CDR1 and CDR2 are MNHEY and SVGAGI. CDR3 bases: TGTGCCAGCAGAAGGGGGGTAGGCACTGAAGCTTTCTTT. This translates into CASRRGVGTEAFF.

The chain links TRBV11-3 to TRBJ1-5; 7 positions agree with TRBD1. Germline CDR1 reads SGHNT; CDR2 reads YENEEA. Losses at the gene ends were 1 base for V and 7 bases for J; bases not matched to a gene: 4. The CDR3 length is 14 residues. The CDR3, as DNA: TGTGCCAGCAGCTTAGTAGACAGGGCCCAGCCCCAGCATTTT. As protein: CASSLVDRAQPQHF. Supplemented by reference TRBV11-3 and TRBJ1-5, the full variable domain reads EAGVVQSPRYKIIEKKQPVAFWCNPISGHNTLYWYLQNLGQGPELLIRYENEEAVDDSQLPKDRFSAERLKGVDSTLKIQPAELGDSAVYLCASSLVDRAQPQHFGDGTRLSIL.